This entry is about one T cell receptor (beta chain). The data belong to a study of blood T cell repertoires in COVID-19. Study as a whole: Acute-phase and convalescent COVID-19 samples originated in the United States, Italy and Spain. In each case, the material was cDNA or gDNA derived from T cells, B-cell-depleted T cells, or PBMCs.

The CDR3 sequence is 15 residues long. V shed 1 base and J 2 bases; nucleotides not matched to a gene: 4. In germline, CDR1 is SGHRS, CDR2 YFSETQ. Original analysis: From reference gene primer amplification, estimates of nucleated cell counts were derived. Assay: immunoSEQ multiplex PCR; the TCRdb copy retains only in-frame clones and omits some. Clone size and V and J calls were adopted from that table, with D and trimming inferred from the DNA. Of about half a million clones listed, roughly 88% are singletons. This chain links TRBV5-1 with TRBJ2-3; 7 nucleotides agree with TRBD2. The specimen sequenced was peripheral blood. This clonotype originated in a human donor in a cohort sampled during active COVID-19. The CDR3 coding sequence is TGCGCCAGCAGCTTGTCGGCGGGAGACACAGATACGCAGTATTTT. Its protein product is CASSLSAGDTDTQYF.